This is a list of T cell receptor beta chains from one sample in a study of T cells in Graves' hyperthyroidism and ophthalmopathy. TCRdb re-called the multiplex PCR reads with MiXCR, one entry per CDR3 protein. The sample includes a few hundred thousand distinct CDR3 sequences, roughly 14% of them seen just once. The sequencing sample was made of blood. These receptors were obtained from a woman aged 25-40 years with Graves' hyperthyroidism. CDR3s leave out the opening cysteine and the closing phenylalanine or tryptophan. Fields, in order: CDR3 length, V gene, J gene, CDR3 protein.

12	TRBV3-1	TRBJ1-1	ASSQGTLNTEAF
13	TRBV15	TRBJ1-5	ATSRVQAAHQPQH
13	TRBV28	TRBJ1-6	ASSPTSVRYSPLH
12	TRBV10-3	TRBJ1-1	AISEAPTGTEAF
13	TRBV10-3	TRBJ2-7	AISRPGPSSYEQY
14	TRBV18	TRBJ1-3	ASSPRTVPAGNTIY
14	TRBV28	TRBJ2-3	ASNSPGLAGTDTQY
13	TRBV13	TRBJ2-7	ASRGSGRPPYEQY
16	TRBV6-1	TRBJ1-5	ASSTSAGQHYSNQPQH
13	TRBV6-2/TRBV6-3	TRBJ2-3	ASSYGTRNADTQY
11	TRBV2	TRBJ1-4	ASGPDGNEKLF
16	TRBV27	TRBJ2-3	ASSHFKGRQGSTDTQY
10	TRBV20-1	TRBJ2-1	SARLAEVGQF
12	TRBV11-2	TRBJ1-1	ASSPIRGNTEAF
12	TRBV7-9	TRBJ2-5	ASSTTGTQETQY
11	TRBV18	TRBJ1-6	ASSPGQNSPLH
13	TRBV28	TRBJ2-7	ASSSGLAGYYEQY
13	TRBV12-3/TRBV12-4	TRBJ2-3	ASRMGLAGLDTQY
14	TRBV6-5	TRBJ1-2	ASSYGGPGDNYGYT
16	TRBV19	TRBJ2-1	ASSIYAGGQPSYNEQF